This TCR beta chain derives from a study of T-cell reconstitution after alpha-beta-depleted transplantation in children. Unique molecular identifiers tagged the TCRbeta library. TCRdb used MiXCR to reprocess the PCR reads, holding one entry per CDR3 protein. The sample lists about 690,000 distinct CDR3 sequences; roughly 15% were seen once. The sample holds many counts of this clonotype. V lost 3 bases to trimming and J lost 3 bases; unmatched junction nucleotides: 8. Germline V gene data show CDR1 as DFQATT and CDR2 as SNEGSKA (reference sequence). The CDR3 runs 15 residues. The input for sequencing was PBMCs from the stem cell graft donor, taken from the stem cell graft. The chain carries TRBV20-1 and TRBJ1-2; 9 nucleotides agree with TRBD1. The clonotype originates from a human donor who donated a stem cell graft to a child with acute myeloid leukemia. CDR3 protein: CSARASGDRDYGYTF. As DNA, the CDR3 is TGCAGTGCTAGGGCAAGTGGGGACAGGGACTATGGCTACACCTTC.